The source of this TCR beta chain is a study of beta chain features in type 1 diabetes. Study at large: Cell yields, age and gender were similar between patients and healthy donors.

The authors reverse transcribed all of the isolated RNA, so sequencing captured expressed TCRB transcripts. TCRdb keeps only in-frame clones here, not all; method: immunoSEQ multiplex PCR. The repertoire consists of tens of thousands of clones, with roughly three fifths occurring once and the leading ten covering about 2%. The clonotype originates from a young woman in good health. Sequenced sample: Tregs from blood.

The DNA of the CDR3 is TGTGCCAGCAGCAAAGGGGGGGGCTCGGCCGGGGAGCTGTTTTTT. Its protein is CASSKGGGSAGELFF. The rearrangement links TRBV4-2 to TRBJ2-2, with TRBD2 as a possible D gene (7 bases). This CDR3 comprises 15 residues. The V and J ends lost 5 bases and 6 bases respectively, with 16 bases between them. CDR1 and CDR2 from the germline V gene are LGHNA and YNFKEQ.